Shown below are 23 T cell receptor beta chains from a single sample sequenced in a study of shared T cell receptors in the human thymus. The table came from immunoSEQ multiplex PCR; TCRdb's copy has only in-frame clones and leaves some out. The sample lists 630,000 or so clones; 70% to 90% were seen once. These data were likewise used in another study, on human thymus T cells.

Material for sequencing was thymocytes. The receptor set was obtained from a boy under two years old with a congenital heart defect.

This rearrangement joins TRBV6-1 to TRBJ2-1, with D unclear. The CDR3 runs 12 residues. The V end lost 7 bases, the J end lost 9 bases, and 13 bases lay between the germline ends. Germline V CDR1 and CDR2: MNHNS, SASEGT. The CDR3 reads CASNSRLSEQFF. The CDR3 bases are TGTGCCAGCAACTCACGTCTAAGTGAGCAGTTCTTC.

The chain is built from TRBV5-6 and TRBJ1-6; the match to TRBD1 covers 7 bases. The ends lost 3 bases at V and 6 bases at J; junction bases unmatched: 12. Germline V gene sequence: CDR1 SGHDT, CDR2 YYEEEE. The CDR3 is 17 residues long. The CDR3 region is CASSSPGGRLGNSPLHF. The DNA for the CDR3 is TGTGCCAGCAGCTCCCCAGGGGGAAGATTGGGTAATTCACCCCTCCACTTT.

As regards this clone: The same CDR3 also results from other DNA sequences found in this sample. This rearrangement joins TRBV4-1 to TRBJ2-7; the D gene is possibly TRBD1 (5 bases). V was pared by 3 bases and J by 1 base, with 7 bases between. Germline V gene sequence: CDR1 MGHRA, CDR2 YSYEKL. The length of the CDR3 is 13 residues. CDR3 DNA: TGCGCCAGCAGCCACGGACAATCCTACGAGCAGTACTTC. Protein sequence: CASSHGQSYEQYF.

Here the CDR3 DNA reads TGTGCCAGCGGATTGGGCAGGGCCTACGAGCAGTACTTC. This sequence encodes CASGLGRAYEQYF. V and J are TRBV27 and TRBJ2-7, with D possibly matching TRBD1 (5 bases). The CDR3 covers 13 residues. V dropped 8 bases and J dropped 2 bases, with 13 bases sitting between them. Germline CDR1 and CDR2: MNHEY and SMNVEV (reference sequence).

The chain uses TRBV10-3 and TRBJ1-5; D not certain. Germline lookup yields CDR1 ENHRY and CDR2 SYGVKD. This CDR3 has 18 amino acids. The V and J ends lost 0 bases and 2 bases respectively, with 17 bases between them. CDR3 region: CAISESPTSMNGNQPQHF. CDR3 nucleotides: TGTGCCATCAGTGAGTCGCCAACAAGTATGAACGGCAATCAGCCCCAGCATTTT.

This chain links TRBV29-1 with TRBJ2-5, with D perhaps TRBD1 (6 bases). V dropped 6 bases and J dropped 3 bases, with 17 bases sitting between them. Germline V gene sequence: CDR1 SQVTM, CDR2 ANQGSEA. The CDR3 runs to 14 residues. The CDR3 sequence is CSVRTGTKKETQYF. The CDR3 DNA follows: TGCAGCGTCCGAACCGGGACAAAAAAAGAGACCCAGTACTTC.

This clone was counted once. V usage is TRBV5-1 and J usage is TRBJ1-2; D call uncertain. Germline V lookup: CDR1 SGHRS, CDR2 YFSETQ. The CDR3 loop spans 14 amino acids. V was trimmed by 2 bases and J by 7 bases, leaving 15 bases between them. The CDR3 sequence: CASSFKPDGSGYTF. As DNA, the CDR3 is TGCGCCAGCAGCTTCAAGCCGGACGGGAGTGGCTACACCTTC.

The chain uses TRBV5-1 and TRBJ2-7; D is possibly TRBD1 (6 bases). Germline V lookup: CDR1 SGHRS, CDR2 YFSETQ. V shed 5 bases and J shed 3 bases, with 21 bases lying between them. CDR3 length: 16 residues. The chain's CDR3 is CASRWGTGLGNYEQYF. CDR3 DNA: TGCGCCAGCAGATGGGGCACAGGGTTAGGGAACTACGAGCAGTACTTC.

V and J are TRBV14 and TRBJ1-6; possible D gene TRBD1, 6 bases. This CDR3 comprises 15 residues. V was shortened by 6 bases and J by 12 bases, with 21 bases between the two germline ends. The V gene's germline CDR1 is SGHDN and CDR2 FVKESK. Written as DNA, the CDR3 is TGTGCCAGCAGACACCGAACAGGGTCGATCGTACCCCTCCACTTT. Protein sequence: CASRHRTGSIVPLHF.

The J gene is TRBJ2-7, the V gene TRBV7-2, with a tentative D call TRBD1 (5 bases). This CDR3 comprises 15 residues. Trimming took 6 bases from V and 0 from J, leaving 15 bases between them. Germline CDR1 and CDR2: SGHTA and FQGNSA. This CDR3 reads CASSPGARSSYEQYF. The DNA of the CDR3 is TGTGCCAGCAGTCCTGGGGCGCGAAGCTCCTACGAGCAGTACTTC.

The CDR3 nucleotides are TGTGCCAGCAGTCACGGGACTAGCGGGGACCTAAACGAGCAGTACTTC. This codes for CASSHGTSGDLNEQYF. The chain has TRBV27 and TRBJ2-7, with 13 bases matching TRBD2. The V gene end was trimmed by 5 bases and the J gene end by 5 bases; junction bases not matched to a gene: 9. Germline CDR1 MNHEY, CDR2 SMNVEV (reference sequence). The CDR3 loop spans 16 amino acids.

The V gene is TRBV4-1, the J gene TRBJ1-4; 8 nucleotides line up with TRBD1. Trimming cost V 3 bases and J 5 bases; bases outside gene matches: 17. The CDR3 spans 19 residues. Germline V gene sequence: CDR1 MGHRA, CDR2 YSYEKL. The CDR3 nucleotides read TGCGCCAGCAGCCACCAACGGACAGGGCCTTCCCGTCCCAATGAAAAACTGTTTTTT. This codes for CASSHQRTGPSRPNEKLFF.

The chain links TRBV27 to TRBJ2-3; 9 bases line up with TRBD2. CDR3 size: 17 residues. Germline lookup yields CDR1 MNHEY and CDR2 SMNVEV (reference sequence). The ends lost 5 bases at V and 6 bases at J; junction bases unmatched: 15. In nucleotides, the CDR3 is TGTGCCAGCAGTCTTTACTTGACTAGCGGCCTCGCGGATACGCAGTATTTT. Residues: CASSLYLTSGLADTQYF.

The chain joins TRBV28 to TRBJ2-7, with 11 bases identical to TRBD1. Trimming cost V 5 bases and J 7 bases; bases outside gene matches: 10. This CDR3 is 15 amino acids long. Germline V gene data show CDR1 as MDHEN and CDR2 as SYDVKM. CDR3 bases: TGTGCCAGCAGTACCAACGGGACAGGGGGGTGGGAGCAGTACTTC. This codes for CASSTNGTGGWEQYF.

CDR3 sequence reads: CASSYRDRGPHYNEQFF. DNA of the CDR3: TGCGCCAGCAGCTACCGGGACAGGGGGCCACACTACAATGAGCAGTTCTTC. This chain links TRBV5-1 with TRBJ2-1; the match to TRBD1 covers 12 bases. The CDR3 covers 17 residues. Germline V gives CDR1 SGHRS, CDR2 YFSETQ. The trim removed 3 bases at V and 3 bases at J, leaving 7 bases unmatched.

A remark on this clone: Germline and junction disagree at one end, which may indicate a read error. The J gene is TRBJ1-1, the V gene TRBV30, with 8 nucleotides matching TRBD1. The CDR3 is 14 residues long. Germline V gene data show CDR1 as GTSNPN and CDR2 as SVGIG (reference sequence). The DNA of the CDR3 is TGTGCCTGGAAGGAGGACAGGGTGAAAACTGAAGCTTTCTTT. This encodes CAWKEDRVKTEAFF.

The V and J genes are TRBV28 and TRBJ2-7; 9 positions match TRBD1. J gave up 6 bases and V 2 bases, and 2 bases lay outside the gene matches. CDR3 size: 13 residues. Per the germline V gene, CDR1 is MDHEN and CDR2 is SYDVKM. The CDR3 bases are TGTGCCAGCAGTTTAGAGGACAGGGGCGAGCAGTACTTC. Protein: CASSLEDRGEQYF.

The chain carries TRBV7-8 and TRBJ1-4, with 7 bases lining up with TRBD1. The V segment lost 2 bases and the J segment 8 bases; nucleotides outside the gene matches: 14. This CDR3 region has 17 residues. The germline CDR1 and CDR2 sequences are SGHVS and FQNEAQ. As DNA, the CDR3 is TGTGCCAGCAGCTTATTAGGGGGCGGGGGGCCTGACGAAAAACTGTTTTTT. It specifies CASSLLGGGGPDEKLFF.

The V gene is TRBV15, the J gene TRBJ1-5, with D tentatively TRBD1 (5 bases). The CDR3 runs to 21 residues. Trimming stripped 0 bases from V and 2 bases from J, with 26 bases between. Germline V CDR1 and CDR2: LNHNV, YYDKDF (reference sequence). CDR3 region: CATSRENRDSYIRWGNQPQHF. The CDR3, as DNA: TGTGCCACCAGCAGAGAAAACCGGGACTCATACATTCGTTGGGGCAATCAGCCCCAGCATTTT.

V gene TRBV14 combines with J gene TRBJ2-3; possibly TRBD1 for D (6 bases). V shed 1 base and J shed 0 bases, with 14 bases lying between them. Per germline, CDR1 SGHDN and CDR2 FVKESK. The CDR3 totals 17 residues. The CDR3 sequence: CASSQVRGTTSTDTQYF. CDR3 bases: TGTGCCAGCAGCCAAGTAAGGGGGACGACTAGCACAGATACGCAGTATTTT.

This chain joins TRBV6-1 and TRBJ1-4, with unresolved D. CDR3 length: 15 amino acids. Germline-derived CDR1 and CDR2 are MNHNS and SASEGT. Between the trimmed V and J ends, which lost 0 bases and 7 bases, there was a span of 12 bases. The CDR3 loop reads CASSEAREGSEKLFF. The CDR3, as DNA: TGTGCCAGCAGTGAAGCGCGTGAAGGGAGTGAAAAACTGTTTTTT.

The chain carries TRBV11-2 and TRBJ2-1; 11 bases line up with TRBD1. J lost 6 bases, V lost 1 base, and 5 bases had no gene match. The CDR3 has 16 residues. Germline V CDR1 and CDR2: SGHAT, FQNNGV. The CDR3 here is CASSLVRTGGLNEQFF. CDR3 sequence (DNA): TGTGCCAGCAGCTTAGTCCGGACAGGGGGCCTCAATGAGCAGTTCTTC.

This clone showed up just a few times. This chain joins TRBV19 and TRBJ1-3; TRBD1 is a possible D gene (5 bases). This CDR3 has 17 residues. Germline loops: CDR1 LNHDA, CDR2 SQIVND (reference sequence). V was shortened by 4 bases and J by 0 bases, with 16 bases between the two germline ends. The DNA of the CDR3 is TGTGCCAGTAGTACCCCCAGGGCGGAAGTCTCTGGAAACACCATATATTTT. This gives the protein CASSTPRAEVSGNTIYF.